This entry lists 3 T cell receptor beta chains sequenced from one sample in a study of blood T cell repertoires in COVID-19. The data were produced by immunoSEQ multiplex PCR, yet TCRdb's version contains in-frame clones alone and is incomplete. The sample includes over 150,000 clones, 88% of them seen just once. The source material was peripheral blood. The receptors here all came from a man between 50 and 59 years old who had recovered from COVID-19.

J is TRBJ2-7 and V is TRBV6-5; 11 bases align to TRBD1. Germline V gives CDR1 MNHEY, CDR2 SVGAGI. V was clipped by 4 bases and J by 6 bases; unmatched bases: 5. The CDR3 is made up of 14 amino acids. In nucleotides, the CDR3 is TGTGCCAGCAGTTTCCACGGGACAGGGGGCGAGCAGTACTTC. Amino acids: CASSFHGTGGEQYF.

The CDR3 here is CASTRDSGTGNEQYF. The CDR3 region has the DNA TGTGCCAGTACCCGGGACTCCGGGACAGGAAACGAGCAGTACTTC. This chain joins TRBV19 and TRBJ2-7; TRBD1 matches 8 bases. The CDR3 is 15 amino acids. The germline gives CDR1 LNHDA, CDR2 SQIVND (reference sequence). The junction had 13 bases not matched to a gene; V was cut back by 7 bases and J by 5 bases.

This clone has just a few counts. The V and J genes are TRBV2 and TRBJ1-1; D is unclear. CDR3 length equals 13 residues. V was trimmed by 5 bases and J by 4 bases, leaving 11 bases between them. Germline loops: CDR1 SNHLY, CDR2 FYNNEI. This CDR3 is CASSREGSTEAFF. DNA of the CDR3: TGTGCCAGCAGTCGGGAGGGTTCCACTGAAGCTTTCTTT. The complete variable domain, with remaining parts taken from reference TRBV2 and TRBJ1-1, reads EPEVTQTPSHQVTQMGQEVILRCVPISNHLYFYWYRQILGQKVEFLVSFYNNEISEKSEIFDDQFSVERPDGSNFTLKIRSTKLEDSAMYFCASSREGSTEAFFGQGTRLTVV.